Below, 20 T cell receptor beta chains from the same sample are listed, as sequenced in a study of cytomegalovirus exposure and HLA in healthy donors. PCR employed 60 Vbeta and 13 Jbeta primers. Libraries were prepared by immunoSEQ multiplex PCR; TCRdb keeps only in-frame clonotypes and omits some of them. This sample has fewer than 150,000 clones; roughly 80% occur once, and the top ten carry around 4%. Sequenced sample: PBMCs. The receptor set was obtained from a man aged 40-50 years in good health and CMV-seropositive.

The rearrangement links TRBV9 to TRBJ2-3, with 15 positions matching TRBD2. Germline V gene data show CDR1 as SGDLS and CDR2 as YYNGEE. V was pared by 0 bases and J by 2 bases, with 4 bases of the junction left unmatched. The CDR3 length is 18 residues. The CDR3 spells CASSVAGLAGGYTDTQYF. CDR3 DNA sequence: TGTGCCAGCAGCGTAGCTGGACTAGCGGGAGGGTACACAGATACGCAGTATTTT.

This CDR3 is CASTMDRGDKAFF. The CDR3 DNA reads TGTGCCAGCACTATGGACAGGGGGGACAAAGCTTTCTTT. V gene TRBV7-2 combines with J gene TRBJ1-1; 10 nucleotides match TRBD1. Germline CDR1 reads SGHTA; CDR2 reads FQGNSA. With V trimmed by 7 bases and J by 9 bases, 8 bases remained unmatched. This CDR3 comprises 13 residues.

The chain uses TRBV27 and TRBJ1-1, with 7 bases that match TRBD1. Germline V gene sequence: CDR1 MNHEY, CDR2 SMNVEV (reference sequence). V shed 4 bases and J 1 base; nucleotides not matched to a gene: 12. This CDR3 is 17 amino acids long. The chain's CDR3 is CASSSVRTGVTNTEAFF. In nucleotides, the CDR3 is TGTGCCAGCAGTTCCGTACGTACAGGGGTTACGAACACTGAAGCTTTCTTT.

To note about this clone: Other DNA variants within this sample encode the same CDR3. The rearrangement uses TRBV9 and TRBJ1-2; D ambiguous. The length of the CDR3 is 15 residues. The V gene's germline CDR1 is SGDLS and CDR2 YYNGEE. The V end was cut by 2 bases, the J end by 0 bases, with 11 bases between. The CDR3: CASSVGDSANYGYTF. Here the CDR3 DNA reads TGTGCCAGCAGCGTGGGAGACTCAGCTAACTATGGCTACACCTTC.

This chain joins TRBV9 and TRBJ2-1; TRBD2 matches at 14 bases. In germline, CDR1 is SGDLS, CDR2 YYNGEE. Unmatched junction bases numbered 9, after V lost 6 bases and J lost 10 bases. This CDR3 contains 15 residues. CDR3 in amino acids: CASTLGLAGDKEQFF. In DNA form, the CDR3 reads TGTGCCAGCACCCTGGGACTAGCGGGAGATAAGGAGCAGTTCTTC.

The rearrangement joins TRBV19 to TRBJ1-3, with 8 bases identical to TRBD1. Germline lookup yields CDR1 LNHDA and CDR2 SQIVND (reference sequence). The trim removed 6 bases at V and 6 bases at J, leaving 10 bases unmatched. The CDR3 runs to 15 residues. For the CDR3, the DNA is TGTGCCAGTAGCGCCGCCGGACAGGGATTAAACACCATATATTTT. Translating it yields CASSAAGQGLNTIYF.

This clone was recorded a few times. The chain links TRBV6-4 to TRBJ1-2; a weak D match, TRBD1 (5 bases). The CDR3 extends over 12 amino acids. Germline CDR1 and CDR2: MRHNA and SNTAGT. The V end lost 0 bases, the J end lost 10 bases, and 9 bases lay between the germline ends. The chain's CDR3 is CASSDSDRIYTF. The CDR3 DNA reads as TGTGCCAGCAGTGACTCAGACAGAATCTACACCTTC.

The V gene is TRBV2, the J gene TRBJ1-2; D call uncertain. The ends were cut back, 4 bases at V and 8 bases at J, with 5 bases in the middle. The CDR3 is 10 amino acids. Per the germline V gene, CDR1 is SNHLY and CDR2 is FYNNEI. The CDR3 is CASSVPGYTF. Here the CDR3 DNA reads TGTGCCAGCAGTGTCCCAGGCTACACCTTC.

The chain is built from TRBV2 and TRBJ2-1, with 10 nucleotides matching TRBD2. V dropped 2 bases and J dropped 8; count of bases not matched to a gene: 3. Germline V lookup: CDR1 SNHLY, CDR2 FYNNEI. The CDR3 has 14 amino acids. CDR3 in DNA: TGTGCCAGCAGTGAAACTAGCGGGAATTATGAGCAGTTCTTC. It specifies CASSETSGNYEQFF.

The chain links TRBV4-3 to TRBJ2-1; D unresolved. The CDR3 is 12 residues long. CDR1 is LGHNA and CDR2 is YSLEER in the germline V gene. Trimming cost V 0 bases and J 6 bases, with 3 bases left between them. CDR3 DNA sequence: TGCGCCAGCAGCCAAGAGCGCAATGAGCAGTTCTTC. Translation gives CASSQERNEQFF.

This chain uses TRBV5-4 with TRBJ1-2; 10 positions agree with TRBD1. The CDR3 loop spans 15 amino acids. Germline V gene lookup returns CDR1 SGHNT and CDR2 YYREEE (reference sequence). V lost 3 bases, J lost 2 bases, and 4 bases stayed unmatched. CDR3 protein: CASSSRDRGNYGYTF. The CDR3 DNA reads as TGTGCCAGCAGCTCCCGGGACAGGGGAAACTATGGCTACACCTTC.

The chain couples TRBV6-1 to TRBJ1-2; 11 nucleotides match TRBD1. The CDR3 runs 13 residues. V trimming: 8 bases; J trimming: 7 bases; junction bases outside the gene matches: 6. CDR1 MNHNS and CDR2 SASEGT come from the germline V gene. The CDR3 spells CASGRTGGIGYTF. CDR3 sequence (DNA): TGTGCCAGCGGACGGACAGGGGGCATTGGCTACACCTTC.

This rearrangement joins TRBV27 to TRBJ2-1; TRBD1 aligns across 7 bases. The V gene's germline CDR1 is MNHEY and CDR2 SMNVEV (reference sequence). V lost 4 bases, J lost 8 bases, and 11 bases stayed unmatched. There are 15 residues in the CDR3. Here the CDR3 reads CASSSPRATGDEQFF. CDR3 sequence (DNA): TGTGCCAGCAGTTCTCCCCGGGCAACAGGGGATGAGCAGTTCTTC.

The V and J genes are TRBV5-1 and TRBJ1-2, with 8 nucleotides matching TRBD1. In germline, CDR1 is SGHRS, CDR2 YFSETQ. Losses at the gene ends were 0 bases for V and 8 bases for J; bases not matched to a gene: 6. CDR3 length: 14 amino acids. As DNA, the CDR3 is TGCGCCAGCAGCTTGGACAGGGGGAGTCGGGGCTACACCTTC. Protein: CASSLDRGSRGYTF.

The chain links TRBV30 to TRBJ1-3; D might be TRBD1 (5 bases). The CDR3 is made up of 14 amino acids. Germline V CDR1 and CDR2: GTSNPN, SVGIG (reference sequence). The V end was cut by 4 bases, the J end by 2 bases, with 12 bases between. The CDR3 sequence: CAWTGWGAGNTIYF. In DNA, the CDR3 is TGTGCCTGGACTGGATGGGGCGCTGGAAACACCATATATTTT.

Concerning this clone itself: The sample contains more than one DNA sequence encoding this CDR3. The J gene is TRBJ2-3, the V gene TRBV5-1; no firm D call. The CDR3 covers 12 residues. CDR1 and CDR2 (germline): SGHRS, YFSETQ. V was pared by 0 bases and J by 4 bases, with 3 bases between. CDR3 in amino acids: CASSLGADTQYF. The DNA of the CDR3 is TGCGCCAGCAGCTTGGGCGCAGATACGCAGTATTTT.

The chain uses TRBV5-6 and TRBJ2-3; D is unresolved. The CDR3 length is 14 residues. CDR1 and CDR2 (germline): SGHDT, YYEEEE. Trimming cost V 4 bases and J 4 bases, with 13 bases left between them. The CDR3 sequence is CASSRLRGADTQYF. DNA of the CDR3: TGTGCCAGCAGCCGGTTGAGAGGTGCAGATACGCAGTATTTT.

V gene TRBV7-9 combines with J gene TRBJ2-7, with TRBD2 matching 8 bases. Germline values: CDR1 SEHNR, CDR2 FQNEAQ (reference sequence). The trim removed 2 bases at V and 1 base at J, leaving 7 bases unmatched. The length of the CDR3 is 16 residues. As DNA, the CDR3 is TGTGCCAGCAGCTTAAGTAATAGCGGGGTATCCTACGAGCAGTACTTC. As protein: CASSLSNSGVSYEQYF.

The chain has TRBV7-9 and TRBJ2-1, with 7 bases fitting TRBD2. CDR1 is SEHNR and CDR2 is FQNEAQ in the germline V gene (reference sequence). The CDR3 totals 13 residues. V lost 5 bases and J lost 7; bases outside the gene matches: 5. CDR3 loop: CASSRPGGNEQFF. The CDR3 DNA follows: TGTGCCAGCAGCCGCCCCGGGGGGAATGAGCAGTTCTTC. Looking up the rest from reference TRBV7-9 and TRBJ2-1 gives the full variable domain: DTGVSQNPRHKITKRGQNVTFRCDPISEHNRLYWYRQTLGQGPEFLTYFQNEAQLEKSRLLSDRFSAERPKGSFSTLEIQRTEQGDSAMYLCASSRPGGNEQFFGPGTRLTVL.

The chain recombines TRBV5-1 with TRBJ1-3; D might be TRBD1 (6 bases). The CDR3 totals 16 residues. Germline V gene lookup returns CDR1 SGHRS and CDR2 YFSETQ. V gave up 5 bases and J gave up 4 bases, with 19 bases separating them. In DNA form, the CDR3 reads TGCGCCAGCAGTTACAATACAGGGAATGCGGGAAACACCATATATTTT. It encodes CASSYNTGNAGNTIYF.